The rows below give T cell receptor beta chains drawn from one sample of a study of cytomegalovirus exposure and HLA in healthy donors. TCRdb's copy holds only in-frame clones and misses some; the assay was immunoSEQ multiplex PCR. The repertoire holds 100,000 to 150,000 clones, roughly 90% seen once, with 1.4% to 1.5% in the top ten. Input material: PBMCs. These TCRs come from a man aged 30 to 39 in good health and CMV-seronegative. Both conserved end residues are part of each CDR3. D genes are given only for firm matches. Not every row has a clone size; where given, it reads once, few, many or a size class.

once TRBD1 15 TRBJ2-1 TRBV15 TGTGCCACCAGCAGAGCCCCAGGGGGCGTCTATGAGCAGTTCTTC CATSRAPGGVYEQFF
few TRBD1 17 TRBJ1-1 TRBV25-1 TGTGCCAGCAGCGACCCCCTGGGGCAGGGGGCTTCAGCTGAAGCTTTCTTT CASSDPLGQGASAEAFF
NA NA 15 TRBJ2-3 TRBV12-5 TGTGCTAGTGGTTTGGGGACATATAGCACAGATACGCAGTATTTT CASGLGTYSTDTQYF
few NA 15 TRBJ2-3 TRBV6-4 TGTGCCAGCAGTGGGGACTCCGGGGCGACAGATACGCAGTATTTT CASSGDSGATDTQYF
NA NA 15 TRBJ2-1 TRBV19 TGTGCCAGTAGTTCGCGCGGGGATTCGTACAATGAGCAGTTCTTC CASSSRGDSYNEQFF
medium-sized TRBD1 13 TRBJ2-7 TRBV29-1 TGCAGCGTCGGACAGGGAGAGCCCTACGAGCAGTACTTC CSVGQGEPYEQYF
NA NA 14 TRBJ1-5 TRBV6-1 TGTGCCAGCAGAGTGACGGAGAACAATCAGCCCCAGCATTTT CASRVTENNQPQHF
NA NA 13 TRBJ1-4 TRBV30 TGTGCCTGGAGTGGGGTGGCACAGGAAAAACTGTTTTTT CAWSGVAQEKLFF
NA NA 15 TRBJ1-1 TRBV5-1 TGCGCCAGCCGTGGTGGAAGAGGGCGTGAAACTGAAGCTTTCTTT CASRGGRGRETEAFF
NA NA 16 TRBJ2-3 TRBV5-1 TGCGCCAGCAGCTTGTACACAGTCAGAGGCACAGATACGCAGTATTTT CASSLYTVRGTDTQYF
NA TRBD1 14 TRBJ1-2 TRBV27 TGTGCCAGCAGTTTATCGACAGGGAGTGGGGGCTACACCTTC CASSLSTGSGGYTF
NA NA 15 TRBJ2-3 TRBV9 TGTGCCAGCAGCGTAGGGTGGTGGCTTACAGATACGCAGTATTTT CASSVGWWLTDTQYF
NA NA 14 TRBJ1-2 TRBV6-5 TGTGCCAGCAGTTACTCTGTAGACAGCCGTGGCTACACCTTC CASSYSVDSRGYTF
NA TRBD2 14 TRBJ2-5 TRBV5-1 TGCGCCAGCAGCTGGACGGCGGGAGATGAGACCCAGTACTTC CASSWTAGDETQYF
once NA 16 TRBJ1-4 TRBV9 TGTGCCAGCAGCGCCCAAGCCCGGGCAACTAATGAAAAACTGTTTTTT CASSAQARATNEKLFF
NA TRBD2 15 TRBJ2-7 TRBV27 TGTGCCAGCAGTTTATCGGGGACTAGCGGGATCGAGCAGTACTTC CASSLSGTSGIEQYF
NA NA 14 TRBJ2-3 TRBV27 TGTGCCAGCAGTTTTGGAAAGAGGACAGATACGCAGTATTTT CASSFGKRTDTQYF
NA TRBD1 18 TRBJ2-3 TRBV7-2 TGTGCCAGCAGCTTAGAGGGGACAGGGCCAATTCCTGTCGTTACGCAGTATTTT CASSLEGTGPIPVVTQYF
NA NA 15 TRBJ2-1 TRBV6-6 TGTGCCAGCAGTTACCCCCGTTTTGAGTACAATGAGCAGTTCTTC CASSYPRFEYNEQFF
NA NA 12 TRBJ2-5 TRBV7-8 TGTGCCAGCAGCTTATCCGGAGAGACCCAGTACTTC CASSLSGETQYF
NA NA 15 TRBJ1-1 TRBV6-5 TGTGCCAGCAGTTACTCCAGCCAGCGGAACACTGAAGCTTTCTTT CASSYSSQRNTEAFF
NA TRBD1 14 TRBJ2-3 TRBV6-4 TGTGCCAGCAGTGCGGGACAGGGGGCAGATACGCAGTATTTT CASSAGQGADTQYF
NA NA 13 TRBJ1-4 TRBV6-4 TGTGCCAGCAGACAGGGAACTAATGAAAAACTGTTTTTT CASRQGTNEKLFF
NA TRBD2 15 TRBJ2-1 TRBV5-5 TGTGCCAGCAGTCGAGCTAGCGGGGCTTACAATGAGCAGTTCTTC CASSRASGAYNEQFF
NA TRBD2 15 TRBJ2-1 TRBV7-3 TGTGCCAGCAGCTTGAGCGGGACTCGTAACAATGAGCAGTTCTTC CASSLSGTRNNEQFF
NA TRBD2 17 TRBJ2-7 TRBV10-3 TGTGCCATCAGTCAAGGACTAGCGGGAGGGATAGGCTACGAGCAGTACTTC CAISQGLAGGIGYEQYF
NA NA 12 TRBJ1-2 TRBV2 TGTGCCAGCAGTGGGACAGCATATGGCTACACCTTC CASSGTAYGYTF